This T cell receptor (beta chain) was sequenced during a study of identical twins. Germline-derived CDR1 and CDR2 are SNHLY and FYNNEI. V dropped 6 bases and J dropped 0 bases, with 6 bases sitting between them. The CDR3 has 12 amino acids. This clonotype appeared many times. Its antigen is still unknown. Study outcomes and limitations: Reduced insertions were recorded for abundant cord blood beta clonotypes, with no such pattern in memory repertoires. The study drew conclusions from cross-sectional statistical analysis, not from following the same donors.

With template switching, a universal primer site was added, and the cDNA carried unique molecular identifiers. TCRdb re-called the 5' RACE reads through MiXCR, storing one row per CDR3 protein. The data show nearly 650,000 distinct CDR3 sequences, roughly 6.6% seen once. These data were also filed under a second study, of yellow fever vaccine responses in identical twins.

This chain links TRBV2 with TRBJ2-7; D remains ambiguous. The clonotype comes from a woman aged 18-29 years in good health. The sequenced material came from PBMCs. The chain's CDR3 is CASSQYSYEQYF. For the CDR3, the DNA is TGTGCCAGCAGCCAATACTCCTACGAGCAGTACTTC.